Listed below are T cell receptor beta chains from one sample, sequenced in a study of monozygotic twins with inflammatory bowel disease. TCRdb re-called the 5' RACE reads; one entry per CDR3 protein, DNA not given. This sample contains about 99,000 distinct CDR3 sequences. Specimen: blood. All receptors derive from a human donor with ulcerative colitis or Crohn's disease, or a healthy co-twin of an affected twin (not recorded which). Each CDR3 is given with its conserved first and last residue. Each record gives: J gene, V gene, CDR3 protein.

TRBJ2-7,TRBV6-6,CASSIGWNYEQYF
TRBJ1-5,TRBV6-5,CASSHGNQPQHF
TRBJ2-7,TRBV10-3,CAISRTETYSYEQYF
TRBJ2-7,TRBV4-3,CASSQGAGITYEQYF
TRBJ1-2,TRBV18,CASSPSGAAGYTF
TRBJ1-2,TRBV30,CAWRDPSLGQGFYGYTF
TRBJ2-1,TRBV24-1,CATSGQGLAGSTIEQFF
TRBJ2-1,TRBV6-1,CASSEGASRTDNNEQFF
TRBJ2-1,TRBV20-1,CSARKPKAGGPYNEQFF
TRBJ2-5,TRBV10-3,CAISESAETQYF
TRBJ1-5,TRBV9,CASSPDSNQPQYF
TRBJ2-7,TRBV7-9,CASSFVPIDSSYEQYF
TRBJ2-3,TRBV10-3,CATQLTSGGTDTQYF
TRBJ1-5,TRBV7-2,CASSQNLGSNQPQHF
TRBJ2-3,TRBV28,CASSLLVSSGRLTDTQYF
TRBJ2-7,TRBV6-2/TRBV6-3,CASSYYNYEQYF
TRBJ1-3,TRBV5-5,CASSLGLPSGNTIYF
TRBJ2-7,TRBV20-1,CSADPPGDRYYEQYF
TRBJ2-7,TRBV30,CAWSATVYEQYF
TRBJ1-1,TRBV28,CASSFYLARAVGMGTEAFF
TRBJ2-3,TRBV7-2,CASSWTTDTQYF
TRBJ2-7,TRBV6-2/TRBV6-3,CASRTSGPPYEQYF
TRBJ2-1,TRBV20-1,CSASTSGRAGDEQFF
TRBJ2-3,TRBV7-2,CASSRGVGDTQYF
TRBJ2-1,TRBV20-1,CSARGYPGQGDHEQFF
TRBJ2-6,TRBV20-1,CSAKKYKPWLGRGANVLTF
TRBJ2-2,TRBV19,CASSIIADGELFF
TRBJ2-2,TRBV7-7,CASSPASLANTGELFF
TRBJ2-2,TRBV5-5,CASSSTVVSYAGELFF